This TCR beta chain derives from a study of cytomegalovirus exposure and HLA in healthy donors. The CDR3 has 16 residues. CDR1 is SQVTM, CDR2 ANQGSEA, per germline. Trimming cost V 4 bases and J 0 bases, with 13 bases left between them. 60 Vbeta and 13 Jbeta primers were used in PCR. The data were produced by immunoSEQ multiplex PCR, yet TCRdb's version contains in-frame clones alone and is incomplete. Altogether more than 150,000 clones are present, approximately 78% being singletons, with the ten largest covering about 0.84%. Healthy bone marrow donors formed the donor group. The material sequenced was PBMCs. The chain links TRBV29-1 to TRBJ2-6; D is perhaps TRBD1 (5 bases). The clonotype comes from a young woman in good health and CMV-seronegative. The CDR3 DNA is TGCAGCGTTGGACAAGGGGTGGGCTCTGGGGCCAACGTCCTGACTTTC. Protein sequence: CSVGQGVGSGANVLTF. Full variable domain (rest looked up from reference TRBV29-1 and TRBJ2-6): SAVISQKPSRDICQRGTSLTIQCQVDSQVTMMFWYRQQPGQSLTLIATANQGSEATYESGFVIDKFPISRPNLTFSTLTVSNMSPEDSSIYLCSVGQGVGSGANVLTFGAGSRLTVL.